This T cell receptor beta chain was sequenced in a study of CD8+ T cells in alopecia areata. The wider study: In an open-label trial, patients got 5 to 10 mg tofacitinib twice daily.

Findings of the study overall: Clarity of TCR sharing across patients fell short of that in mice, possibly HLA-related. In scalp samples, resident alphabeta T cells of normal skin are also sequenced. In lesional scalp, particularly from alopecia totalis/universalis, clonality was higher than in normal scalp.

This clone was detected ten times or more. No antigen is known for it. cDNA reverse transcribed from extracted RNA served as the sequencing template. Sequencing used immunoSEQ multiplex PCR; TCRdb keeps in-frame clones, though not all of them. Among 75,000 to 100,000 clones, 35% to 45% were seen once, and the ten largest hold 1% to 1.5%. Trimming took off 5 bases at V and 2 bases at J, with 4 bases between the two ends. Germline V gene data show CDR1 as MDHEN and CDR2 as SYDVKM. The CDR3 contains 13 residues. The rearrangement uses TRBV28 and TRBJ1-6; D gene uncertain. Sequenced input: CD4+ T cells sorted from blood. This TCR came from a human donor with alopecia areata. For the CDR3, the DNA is TGTGCCAGCAGTCTCCCCTATAATTCACCCCTCCACTTT. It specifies CASSLPYNSPLHF.